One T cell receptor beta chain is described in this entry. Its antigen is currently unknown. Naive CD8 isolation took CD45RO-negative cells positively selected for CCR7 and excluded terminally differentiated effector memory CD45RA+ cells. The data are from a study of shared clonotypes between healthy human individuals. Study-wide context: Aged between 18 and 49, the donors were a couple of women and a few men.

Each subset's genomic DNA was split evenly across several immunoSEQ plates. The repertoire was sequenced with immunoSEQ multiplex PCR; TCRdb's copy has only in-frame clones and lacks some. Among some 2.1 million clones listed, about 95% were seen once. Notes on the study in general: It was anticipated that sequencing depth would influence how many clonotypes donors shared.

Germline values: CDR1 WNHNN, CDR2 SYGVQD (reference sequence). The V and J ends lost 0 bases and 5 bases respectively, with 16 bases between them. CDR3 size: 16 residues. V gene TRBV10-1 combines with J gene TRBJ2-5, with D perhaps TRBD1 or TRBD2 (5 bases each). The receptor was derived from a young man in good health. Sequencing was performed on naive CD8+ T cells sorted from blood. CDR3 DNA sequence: TGCGCCAGCAGTGAGTCCTTCGAGGGGATTGGGGAGACCCAGTACTTC. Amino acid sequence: CASSESFEGIGETQYF.